What follows are 15 T cell receptor beta chains derived from one specimen sequenced in a study of CD8 T cells in ankylosing spondylitis. TCRdb re-called the 5' RACE reads through MiXCR, storing one row per CDR3 protein. The sample holds about 40,000 distinct CDR3 sequences; 16% are singletons and the top ten take about 45%. Sequences were obtained from blood. These receptors originate from a male donor with ankylosing spondylitis or in good health (not recorded which).

This clonotype was observed many times. The rearrangement links TRBV4-3 to TRBJ2-6; a weak D match, TRBD2 (6 bases). Germline values: CDR1 LGHNA, CDR2 YSLEER. Trimming shortened V by 4 bases and J by 2 bases, and 21 bases separated the two germline ends. The CDR3 runs to 19 residues. The CDR3 protein is CASSLSGRMGKAGANVLTF. In nucleotides, the CDR3 is TGCGCCAGCAGCCTTTCTGGGAGGATGGGTAAGGCTGGGGCCAACGTCCTGACTTTC.

In this sample, this clonotype turned up a few times. The rearrangement links TRBV29-1 to TRBJ1-4; D is uncertain. CDR3 length equals 11 residues. Deletions cut 7 bases from V and 8 bases from J, with 11 bases between. Germline CDR1 and CDR2: SQVTM and ANQGSEA. The CDR3: CSAGDREKLFF. In nucleotides, the CDR3 is TGCAGCGCCGGGGATCGCGAAAAACTGTTTTTT. The variable domain in full, with the rest retrieved from reference TRBV29-1 and TRBJ1-4, is SAVISQKPSRDICQRGTSLTIQCQVDSQVTMMFWYRQQPGQSLTLIATANQGSEATYESGFVIDKFPISRPNLTFSTLTVSNMSPEDSSIYLCSAGDREKLFFGSGTQLSVL.

This clonotype turned up a few times. The rearrangement joins TRBV9 to TRBJ1-2; 9 nucleotides align to TRBD1. The V and J ends lost 4 bases and 4 bases, in that order; junction bases with no gene match: 5. This CDR3 is built from 14 residues. The germline V gene has CDR1 SGDLS and CDR2 YYNGEE. For the CDR3, the DNA is TGTGCCAGCAGCCCCGGGACAGGGCTCTATGGCTACACCTTC. Its protein is CASSPGTGLYGYTF.

This chain links TRBV14 with TRBJ2-5; 7 nucleotides align to TRBD2. With 6 bases clipped from V and 4 bases from J, the junction kept 8 bases outside the gene matches. Germline CDR1 SGHDN, CDR2 FVKESK. The CDR3 spans 14 residues. DNA of the CDR3: TGTGCCAGCAGGCCGGGAGGAAGTGGAGAGACCCAGTACTTC. It encodes CASRPGGSGETQYF.

In this sample, this clonotype turned up a few times. The gene calls are TRBV6-5 and TRBJ2-6; no clear D gene. CDR3 length: 13 amino acids. CDR1 and CDR2 from the germline V gene are MNHEY and SVGAGI. Trimming cost V 6 bases and J 2 bases, with 5 bases left between them. CDR3 loop: CASRGAGANVLTF. The CDR3 bases are TGTGCCAGCAGAGGAGCTGGGGCCAACGTCCTGACTTTC.

This clonotype appeared a few times. The chain links TRBV28 to TRBJ2-1, with a tentative D call TRBD1 (8 bases). The CDR3 runs to 15 residues. The germline V and J ends were trimmed by 2 bases and 6 bases, with 14 bases remaining between them. Germline loops: CDR1 MDHEN, CDR2 SYDVKM. CDR3 in DNA: TGTGCCAGCAGTTTAAGCGGGACAGGACTCAATGAGCAGTTCTTC. Its protein product is CASSLSGTGLNEQFF.

This clonotype was detected a few times. The rearrangement joins TRBV28 to TRBJ1-1; D is uncertain. CDR1 is MDHEN and CDR2 is SYDVKM in the germline V gene. Trimming pared 2 bases from V and 8 bases from J, leaving 15 bases between. The CDR3 is made up of 14 amino acids. CDR3 in amino acids: CASSLALGRVEAFF. The CDR3 DNA follows: TGTGCCAGCAGTTTAGCGTTAGGGCGGGTAGAAGCTTTCTTT.

There are many counts of this clonotype. The V call is TRBV28, the J call TRBJ2-2; TRBD2 matches at 8 bases. V lost 3 bases to trimming and J lost 0 bases; unmatched junction nucleotides: 3. Germline V gene lookup returns CDR1 MDHEN and CDR2 SYDVKM. The CDR3 loop spans 16 amino acids. The CDR3, as DNA: TGTGCCAGCAGTTTTATCGGGGGGGCGAACACCGGGGAGCTGTTTTTT. It encodes CASSFIGGANTGELFF.

The CDR3 loop is CASSLVAGRTTGELFF. The CDR3 nucleotides are TGCGCCAGCAGCTTGGTTGCGGGGCGTACCACCGGGGAGCTGTTTTTT. This chain joins TRBV5-1 and TRBJ2-2, with D perhaps TRBD2 (6 bases). CDR1 SGHRS and CDR2 YFSETQ come from the germline V gene. This CDR3 region has 16 residues. V was clipped by 0 bases and J by 4 bases, with 13 bases between them. Full variable domain (rest looked up from reference TRBV5-1 and TRBJ2-2): KAGVTQTPRYLIKTRGQQVTLSCSPISGHRSVSWYQQTPGQGLQFLFEYFSETQRNKGNFPGRFSGRQFSNSRSEMNVSTLELGDSALYLCASSLVAGRTTGELFFGEGSRLTVL.

The V gene is TRBV15, the J gene TRBJ2-7; D unclear. Looked up from germline, CDR1 is LNHNV and CDR2 is YYDKDF (reference sequence). There are 14 residues in the CDR3. Trimming pared 3 bases from V and 2 bases from J, leaving 11 bases between. CDR3 bases: TGTGCCACCAGCAGTGTAGTAGGACCCTACGAGCAGTACTTC. Protein product: CATSSVVGPYEQYF.

CDR3 sequence reads: CASSVRGLPGELFF. DNA of the CDR3: TGTGCCAGCAGTGTCAGGGGGCTTCCCGGGGAGCTGTTTTTT. The chain recombines TRBV27 with TRBJ2-2; 8 positions agree with TRBD1. J gave up 6 bases and V 5 bases, and 5 bases lay outside the gene matches. There are 14 residues in the CDR3. Per the germline V gene, CDR1 is MNHEY and CDR2 is SMNVEV (reference sequence).

V and J are TRBV29-1 and TRBJ2-1; 12 nucleotides line up with TRBD1. V trimming: 4 bases; J trimming: 5 bases; junction bases outside the gene matches: 12. Germline lookup yields CDR1 SQVTM and CDR2 ANQGSEA. The CDR3 length is 17 residues. The CDR3 DNA is TGCAGCGTTGCCCGGGACAGGGGGCTTGGGATCGACAATGAGCAGTTCTTC. It translates to CSVARDRGLGIDNEQFF.

At least ten counts were recorded for this clonotype. The gene calls are TRBV29-1 and TRBJ2-5, with D possibly matching TRBD1 (6 bases). The V gene's germline CDR1 is SQVTM and CDR2 ANQGSEA. The CDR3 has 15 residues. V lost 4 bases and J 2 bases, leaving 17 bases between the germline ends. The CDR3 reads CSVGVSGTLQETQYF. In DNA form, the CDR3 reads TGCAGCGTTGGTGTCAGTGGGACATTGCAAGAGACCCAGTACTTC.

This clonotype was observed a handful of times. The gene calls are TRBV12-3 or TRBV12-4 and TRBJ2-1; TRBD1 matches at 7 bases. The length of the CDR3 is 13 residues. V was clipped by 6 bases and J by 8 bases; unmatched bases: 7. CDR3: CASSTYRGHEQFF. CDR3 nucleotide sequence: TGTGCCAGCAGCACATACAGGGGACATGAGCAGTTCTTC.

This clonotype was detected a few times. The V gene is TRBV5-1, the J gene TRBJ2-4; TRBD1 agrees at 8 bases. Per germline, CDR1 SGHRS and CDR2 YFSETQ. Trimming took 0 bases from V and 6 from J; bases not matched to a gene: 20. The CDR3 has 20 residues. Written as DNA, the CDR3 is TGCGCCAGCAGCTTGGTCTGGACAGGGATGCCAGGGGGCCGGGTAAACATTCAGTACTTC. Protein product: CASSLVWTGMPGGRVNIQYF.